The TCR beta chain described here comes from a study of blood T cells in healthy people across ages. Points from the study as a whole: The recorded TCR beta diversity per million T cells decreased in a roughly linear manner with age.

V dropped 6 bases and J dropped 9 bases, with 9 bases sitting between them. The CDR3 covers 12 residues. Germline assignment: CDR1 SNHLY and CDR2 FYNNEI. Primers used in a second PCR of about 7 to 12 cycles were a sample-barcoded 5' primer and a J-beta primer mix. TCRdb itself ran the 5' RACE reads through MiXCR, one entry per CDR3 protein. Of roughly 800,000 distinct CDR3 sequences listed, roughly 50% are singletons. This clonotype was seen many times. Its antigen is unknown. Input material: blood. The genes are TRBV2 and TRBJ1-6; no firm D call. The sequence was collected from a man aged 30 to 39 in good health. The CDR3 DNA reads TGTGCCAGCAGCCTCGACACTTCACCCCTCCACTTT. Its protein is CASSLDTSPLHF.